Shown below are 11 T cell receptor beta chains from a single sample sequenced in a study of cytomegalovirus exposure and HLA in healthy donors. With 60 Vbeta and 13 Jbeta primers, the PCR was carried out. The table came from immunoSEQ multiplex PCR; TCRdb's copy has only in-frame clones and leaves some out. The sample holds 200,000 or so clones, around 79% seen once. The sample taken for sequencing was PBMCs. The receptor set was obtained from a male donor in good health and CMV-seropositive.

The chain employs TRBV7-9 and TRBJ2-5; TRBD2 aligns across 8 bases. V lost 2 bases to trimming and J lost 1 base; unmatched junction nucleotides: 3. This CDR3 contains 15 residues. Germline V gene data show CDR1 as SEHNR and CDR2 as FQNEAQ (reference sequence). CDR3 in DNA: TGTGCCAGCAGCTTATGGACTAGCAGCCAAGAGACCCAGTACTTC. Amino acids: CASSLWTSSQETQYF.

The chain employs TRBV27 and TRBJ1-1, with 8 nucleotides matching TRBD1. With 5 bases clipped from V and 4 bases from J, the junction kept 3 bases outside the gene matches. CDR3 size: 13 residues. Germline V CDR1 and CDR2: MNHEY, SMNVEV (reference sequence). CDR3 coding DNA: TGTGCCAGCAGTCCCACAGGGGGCACTGAAGCTTTCTTT. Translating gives CASSPTGGTEAFF.

The CDR3 DNA reads TGTGCCAGCAGCGTGAGGGCGGTATCGAACACCGGGGAGCTGTTTTTT. It codes for CASSVRAVSNTGELFF. The genes are TRBV9 and TRBJ2-2; possibly TRBD2 for D (5 bases). Trimming took off 2 bases at V and 0 bases at J, with 11 bases between the two ends. The CDR3 consists of 16 residues. Germline CDR1 reads SGDLS; CDR2 reads YYNGEE.

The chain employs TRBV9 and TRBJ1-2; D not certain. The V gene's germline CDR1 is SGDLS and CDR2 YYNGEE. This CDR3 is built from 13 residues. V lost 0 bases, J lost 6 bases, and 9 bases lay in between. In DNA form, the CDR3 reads TGTGCCAGCAGCGTAGGGGGAGGGAATGGCTACACCTTC. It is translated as CASSVGGGNGYTF.

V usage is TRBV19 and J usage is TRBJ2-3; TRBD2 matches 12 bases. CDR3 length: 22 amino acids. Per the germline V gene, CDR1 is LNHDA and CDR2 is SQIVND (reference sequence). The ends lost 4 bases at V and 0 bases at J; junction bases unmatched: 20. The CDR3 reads CASSTRDAGLAGNRTSTDTQYF. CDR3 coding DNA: TGTGCCAGTAGTACGCGTGATGCAGGACTAGCGGGAAATCGCACTAGCACAGATACGCAGTATTTT.

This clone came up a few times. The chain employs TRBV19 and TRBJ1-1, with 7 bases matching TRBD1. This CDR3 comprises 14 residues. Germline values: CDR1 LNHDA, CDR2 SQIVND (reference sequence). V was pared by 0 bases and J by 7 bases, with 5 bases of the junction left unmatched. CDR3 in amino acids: CASSIEGQQFEAFF. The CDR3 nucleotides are TGTGCCAGTAGTATAGAGGGACAGCAATTTGAAGCTTTCTTT. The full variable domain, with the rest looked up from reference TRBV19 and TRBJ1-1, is DGGITQSPKYLFRKEGQNVTLSCEQNLNHDAMYWYRQDPGQGLRLIYYSQIVNDFQKGDIAEGYSVSREKKESFPLTVTSAQKNPTAFYLCASSIEGQQFEAFFGQGTRLTVV.

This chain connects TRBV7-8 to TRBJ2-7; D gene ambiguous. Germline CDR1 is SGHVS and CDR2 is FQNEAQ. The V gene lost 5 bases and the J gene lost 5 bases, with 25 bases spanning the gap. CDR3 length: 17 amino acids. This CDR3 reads CASSLTTPSALAHEQYF. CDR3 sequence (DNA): TGTGCCAGCAGCCTCACCACCCCTTCCGCCCTCGCGCACGAGCAGTACTTC.

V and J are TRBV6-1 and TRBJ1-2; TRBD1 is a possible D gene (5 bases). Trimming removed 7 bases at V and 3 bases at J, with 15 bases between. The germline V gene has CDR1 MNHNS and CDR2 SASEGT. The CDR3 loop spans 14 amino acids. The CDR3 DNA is TGTGCCAGCATGGCGCGGGGACTTTACTATGGCTACACCTTC. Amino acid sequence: CASMARGLYYGYTF.

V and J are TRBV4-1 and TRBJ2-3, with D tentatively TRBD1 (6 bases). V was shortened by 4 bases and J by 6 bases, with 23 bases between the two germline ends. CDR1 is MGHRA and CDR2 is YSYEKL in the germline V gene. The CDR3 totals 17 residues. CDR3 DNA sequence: TGCGCCAGCAGCCTCCCGTCAGGGGTAACATCGGGGGATACGCAGTATTTT. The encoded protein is CASSLPSGVTSGDTQYF.

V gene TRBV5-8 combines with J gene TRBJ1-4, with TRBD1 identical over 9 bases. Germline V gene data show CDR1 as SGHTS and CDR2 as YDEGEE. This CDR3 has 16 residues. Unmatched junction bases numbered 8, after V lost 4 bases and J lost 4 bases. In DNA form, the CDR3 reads TGTGCCAGCAGCCTCCCAGGACAGGGGATTAATGAAAAACTGTTTTTT. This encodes CASSLPGQGINEKLFF.

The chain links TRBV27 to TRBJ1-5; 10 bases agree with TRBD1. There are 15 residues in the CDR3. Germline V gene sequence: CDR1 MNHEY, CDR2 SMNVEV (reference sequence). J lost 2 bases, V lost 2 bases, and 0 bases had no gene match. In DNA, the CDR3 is TGTGCCAGCAGTTTAGGGACAGGGGGCAATCAGCCCCAGCATTTT. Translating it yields CASSLGTGGNQPQHF.